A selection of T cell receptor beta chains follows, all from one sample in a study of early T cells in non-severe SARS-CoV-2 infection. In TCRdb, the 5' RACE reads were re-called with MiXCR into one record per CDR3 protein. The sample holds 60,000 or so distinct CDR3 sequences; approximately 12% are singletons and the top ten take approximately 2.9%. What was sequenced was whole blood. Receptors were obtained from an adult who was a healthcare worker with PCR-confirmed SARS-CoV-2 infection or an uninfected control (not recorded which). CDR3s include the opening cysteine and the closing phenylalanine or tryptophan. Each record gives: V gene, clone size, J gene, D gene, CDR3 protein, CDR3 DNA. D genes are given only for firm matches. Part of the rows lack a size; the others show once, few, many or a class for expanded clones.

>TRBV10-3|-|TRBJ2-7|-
CATGQSYEQYF
TGTGCCACCGGACAGAGCTACGAGCAGTACTTC
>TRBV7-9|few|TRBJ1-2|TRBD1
CASSSLTGGGYTF
TGTGCCAGCAGTTCCTTGACAGGGGGCGGCTACACCTTC
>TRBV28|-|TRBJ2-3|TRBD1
CASSTGTERVTDTQYF
TGTGCCAGCAGTACGGGGACAGAGAGGGTGACAGATACGCAGTATTTT
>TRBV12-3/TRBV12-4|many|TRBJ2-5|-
CASSLGGFGGETQYF
TGTGCCAGCAGTTTGGGGGGCTTTGGCGGAGAGACCCAGTACTTC
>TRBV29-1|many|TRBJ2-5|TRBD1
CSVESGQSRWGTQYF
TGCAGCGTTGAATCGGGACAGTCGCGCTGGGGGACCCAGTACTTC
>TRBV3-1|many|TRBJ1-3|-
CASSQGTDSGNTIYF
TGTGCCAGCAGCCAAGGGACAGACTCTGGAAACACCATATATTTT
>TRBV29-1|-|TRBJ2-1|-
CSGETNTNEQFF
TGCAGCGGCGAGACAAATACAAATGAGCAGTTCTTC
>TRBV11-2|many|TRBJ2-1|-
CASSARDLALNEQFF
TGTGCCAGCAGCGCCAGGGACTTAGCCCTCAATGAGCAGTTCTTC
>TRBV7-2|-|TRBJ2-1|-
CASSRDRSLYNEQFF
TGTGCCAGCAGCCGTGACAGGAGTCTTTACAATGAGCAGTTCTTC
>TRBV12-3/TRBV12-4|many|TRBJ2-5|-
CASSPLRIEETQYF
TGTGCCAGCAGTCCCCTAAGGATCGAGGAGACCCAGTACTTC
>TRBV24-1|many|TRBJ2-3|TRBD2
CATSDPGLVADTQYF
TGTGCCACCAGTGACCCAGGACTAGTGGCAGATACGCAGTATTTT
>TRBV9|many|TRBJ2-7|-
CASSGQGSRSYEQYF
TGTGCCAGCAGCGGTCAGGGTTCTAGGTCCTACGAGCAGTACTTC
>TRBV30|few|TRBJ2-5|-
CAAGTDQETQYF
TGTGCCGCCGGGACTGATCAAGAGACCCAGTACTTC
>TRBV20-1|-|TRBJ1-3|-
CSARTNEIYSGNTIYF
TGCAGTGCTAGAACAAACGAAATCTACTCTGGAAACACCATATATTTT
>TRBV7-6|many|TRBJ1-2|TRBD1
CASSGTGPYGYTF
TGTGCCAGCAGCGGGACAGGGCCCTATGGCTACACCTTC
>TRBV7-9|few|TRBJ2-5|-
CASREDNQETQYF
TGTGCCAGCCGAGAGGACAACCAAGAGACCCAGTACTTC
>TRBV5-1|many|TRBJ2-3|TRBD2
CASSPKGLAERTDTQYF
TGCGCCAGCAGCCCTAAAGGTCTAGCGGAAAGAACAGATACGCAGTATTTT
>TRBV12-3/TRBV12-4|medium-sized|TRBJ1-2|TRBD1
CASSFSTGEGYTF
TGTGCCAGCAGTTTCTCAACAGGGGAGGGCTACACCTTC
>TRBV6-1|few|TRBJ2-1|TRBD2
CASSEAWTRGLAGTYNEQFF
TGTGCCAGCAGTGAAGCATGGACGAGAGGACTAGCGGGCACCTACAATGAGCAGTTCTTC
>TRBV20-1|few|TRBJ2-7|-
CSARRDSDRYEQYF
TGCAGTGCTCGGCGGGATAGTGATAGGTACGAGCAGTACTTC
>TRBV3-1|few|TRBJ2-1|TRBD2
CASKDLAGGLGEQFF
TGTGCCAGCAAAGACCTAGCGGGGGGGCTAGGTGAGCAGTTCTTC
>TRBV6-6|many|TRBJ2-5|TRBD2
CASLDSGGAETQYF
TGTGCCAGCCTCGATAGCGGGGGGGCGGAGACCCAGTACTTC
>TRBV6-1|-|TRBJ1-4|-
CASIGEVGEKLFF
TGTGCCAGCATAGGGGAGGTCGGTGAAAAACTGTTTTTT